Presented here are 2 T cell receptor beta chains from one specimen sequenced in a study of T cell responses to AZD1222 COVID-19 vaccine (dated by TCRdb to about 2021). According to the study, the label for this sample's time point signals: baseline before first vaccination. Receptor libraries were prepared by the immunoSEQ multiplex PCR assay. TCRdb took this table from immuneACCESS and kept in-frame rearrangements with V and J called. Such tables lack part of the clones; where checked against another copy, unresolved V genes explain under half of the gap, and the rest is unexplained. This sample gives approximately 110,000 clones in total; more than 70% of them show up just once. Roughly 4.2% of the sample rests with the top ten. This specimen consisted of peripheral blood, obtained on day 0 of AZD1222 vaccination. All receptors derive from an adult in good health.

This clone was seen only once. The rearrangement uses TRBV7-2 and TRBJ2-7, with TRBD1 matching 7 bases. The CDR3 is 17 residues long. The germline gives CDR1 SGHTA, CDR2 FQGNSA. The ends lost 3 bases at V and 4 bases at J; junction bases unmatched: 15. This CDR3 reads CASSFPLRGRREYEQYF. The CDR3 nucleotides read TGTGCCAGCAGCTTTCCCCTTAGGGGGCGAAGGGAATACGAGCAGTACTTC.

The rearrangement uses TRBV5-4 and TRBJ2-7; D is possibly TRBD1 or TRBD2 (5 bases each). Germline-derived CDR1 and CDR2 are SGHNT and YYREEE (reference sequence). Trimming pared 0 bases from V and 2 bases from J, leaving 15 bases between. This CDR3 region has 16 residues. This CDR3 is CASSLGTGRGPYEQYF. The DNA for the CDR3 is TGTGCCAGCAGCTTGGGTACAGGCCGAGGGCCCTACGAGCAGTACTTC.